This TCR beta chain was captured by sequencing in a study of cytomegalovirus exposure and HLA in healthy donors. Researchers ran the PCR with 60 Vbeta and 13 Jbeta primers. The data were produced by immunoSEQ multiplex PCR, yet TCRdb's version contains in-frame clones alone and is incomplete. The profile covers about 130,000 clones, with 76% appearing a single time and 1.5% to 2% taken by the ten largest. With 3 bases clipped from V and 10 bases from J, the junction kept 10 bases outside the gene matches. Looked up from germline, CDR1 is MNHNS and CDR2 is SASEGT. The CDR3 runs to 15 residues. Sequencing input: PBMCs. This clonotype originated in a female donor in good health and CMV-seropositive. The chain has TRBV6-1 and TRBJ1-4, with 8 bases lining up with TRBD1. In DNA form, the CDR3 reads TGTGCCAGCAGTGAGCGAGGGGGAACAGGGGGAAAACTGTTTTTT. It yields the protein CASSERGGTGGKLFF.